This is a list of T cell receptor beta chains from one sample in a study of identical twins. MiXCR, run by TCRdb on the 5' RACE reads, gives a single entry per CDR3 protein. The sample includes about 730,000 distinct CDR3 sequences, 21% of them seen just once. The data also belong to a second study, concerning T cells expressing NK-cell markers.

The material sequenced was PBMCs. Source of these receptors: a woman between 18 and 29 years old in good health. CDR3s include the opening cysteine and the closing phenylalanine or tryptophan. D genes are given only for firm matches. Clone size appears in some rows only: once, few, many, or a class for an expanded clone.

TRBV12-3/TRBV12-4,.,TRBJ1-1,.,CASSNTGVTEAFF,TGTGCCAGCAGTAACACAGGAGTCACTGAAGCTTTCTTT
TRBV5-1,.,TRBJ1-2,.,CASSSGPTGGGYTF,TGCGCCAGCAGCTCCGGACCAACCGGGGGAGGCTACACCTTC
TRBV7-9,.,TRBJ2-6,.,CASSLGRHEWANVLTF,TGTGCCAGCAGCCTCGGTCGGCACGAGTGGGCCAACGTCCTGACTTTC
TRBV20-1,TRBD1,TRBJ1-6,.,CSARPRGQINSPLHF,TGCAGTGCTAGACCCAGGGGGCAAATTAATTCACCCCTCCACTTT
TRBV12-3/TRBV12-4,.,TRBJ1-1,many,CASRFTGNTEAFF,TGTGCCAGCAGATTTACTGGGAACACTGAAGCTTTCTTT
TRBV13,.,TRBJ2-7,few,CASSAGPHYEQYF,TGTGCCAGCAGCGCCGGGCCCCACTACGAGCAGTACTTC
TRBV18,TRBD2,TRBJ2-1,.,CASSTASGGPSYNEQFF,TGTGCCAGCTCAACTGCTAGCGGGGGGCCCTCCTACAATGAGCAGTTCTTC
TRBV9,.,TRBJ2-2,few,CASSVSAGELFF,TGTGCCAGCAGCGTCTCTGCCGGGGAGCTGTTTTTT
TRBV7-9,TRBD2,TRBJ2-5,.,CASRDTGTSEKETQYF,TGTGCCAGCAGGGACACCGGGACTAGCGAGAAAGAGACCCAGTACTTC
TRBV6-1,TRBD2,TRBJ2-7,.,CASSHQETSGSNEQYF,TGTGCCAGCAGTCATCAAGAGACTAGCGGGAGTAACGAGCAGTACTTC
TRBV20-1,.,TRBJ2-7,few,CSARETPSGSSYEQYF,TGCAGTGCTAGAGAGACACCGTCTGGGAGCTCCTACGAGCAGTACTTC
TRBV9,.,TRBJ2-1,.,CASSVTSQGTYNEQFF,TGTGCCAGCAGCGTAACATCCCAGGGAACATACAATGAGCAGTTCTTC
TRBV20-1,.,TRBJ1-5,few,CSAYSDRYSNQPQHF,TGCAGCGCCTACTCGGACAGATATAGCAATCAGCCCCAGCATTTT
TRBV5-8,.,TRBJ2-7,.,CASSPGLSGAYEQYF,TGTGCCAGCAGCCCCGGGCTCAGTGGGGCCTACGAGCAGTACTTC
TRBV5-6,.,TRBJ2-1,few,CATMSRPTRSYNEQFF,TGTGCGACAATGTCACGGCCCACACGCTCCTACAATGAGCAGTTCTTC
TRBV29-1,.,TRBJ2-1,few,CSVVPQFSLNEQFF,TGCAGCGTTGTCCCTCAGTTTTCTTTGAATGAGCAGTTCTTC
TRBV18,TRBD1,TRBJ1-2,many,CASSGTVIYGYTF,TGTGCCAGCTCAGGGACAGTGATCTATGGCTACACCTTC
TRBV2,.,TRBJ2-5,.,CASSGDNRILQETQYF,TGTGCCAGCAGTGGGGACAACCGGATCCTCCAAGAGACCCAGTACTTC
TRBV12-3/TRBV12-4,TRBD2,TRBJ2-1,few,CASSLTPGGTYNEQFF,TGTGCCAGCAGTTTAACCCCGGGAGGGACCTACAATGAGCAGTTCTTC
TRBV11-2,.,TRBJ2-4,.,CASKGYLNIQYF,TGTGCCAGTAAGGGGTATCTTAACATTCAGTACTTC
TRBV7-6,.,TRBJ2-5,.,CASSLDGVTQYF,TGTGCCAGCAGCTTAGATGGGGTGACCCAGTACTTC
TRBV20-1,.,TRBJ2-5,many,CSAKGETQYF,TGCAGTGCTAAAGGAGAGACCCAGTACTTC
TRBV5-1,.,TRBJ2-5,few,CASSLVVGEETQYF,TGCGCCAGCAGCTTAGTTGTCGGGGAAGAGACCCAGTACTTC
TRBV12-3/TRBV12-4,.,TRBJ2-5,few,CASSLRLGQETQYF,TGTGCCAGCAGTTTGAGACTAGGCCAAGAGACCCAGTACTTC
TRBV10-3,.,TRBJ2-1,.,CAISESTSVVEQFF,TGTGCCATCAGTGAGTCGACCAGTGTCGTTGAGCAGTTCTTC